Listed below are T cell receptor beta chains from one sample, sequenced in a study of shared clonotypes between healthy human individuals. Produced via immunoSEQ multiplex PCR; TCRdb's table is partial and in-frame only. The sample lists 450,000 to 500,000 clones, approximately 80% occurring once. The sequencing input was PBMCs. These receptors were taken from a middle-aged woman in good health. Some clones in this sample may be carry-over from other donors' samples. Both conserved end residues are part of each CDR3. The D gene is left open where the match is weak. Clone size is given for some rows only: seen once, a few or many times, or a class if the clone is expanded.

d_call j_call clone_size v_call cdr3_aa cdr3_nt
TRBD2 TRBJ2-1 . TRBV9 CASSQLRLAAYNEQFF TGTGCCAGCAGCCAACTAAGACTAGCGGCATACAATGAGCAGTTCTTC
. TRBJ2-1 . TRBV4-3 CASSQVAISYNEQFF TGCGCCAGCAGCCAAGTCGCTATCTCCTACAATGAGCAGTTCTTC
TRBD2 TRBJ2-7 . TRBV28 CASSSALAGNREQYF TGTGCCAGCAGTTCCGCACTAGCGGGCAACAGAGAGCAGTACTTC
TRBD2 TRBJ2-1 once TRBV2 CATKLGTTSYNEQFF TGTGCCACCAAGCTCGGGACTACCTCCTACAATGAGCAGTTCTTC
. TRBJ1-2 . TRBV5-5 CASSLAERTYYGYTF TGTGCCAGCAGCTTGGCCGAGCGGACGTACTATGGCTACACCTTC
. TRBJ1-1 . TRBV6-5 CASSYSRWGTEAFF TGTGCCAGCAGTTATTCCAGATGGGGCACTGAAGCTTTCTTT
. TRBJ1-2 . TRBV5-1 CASSLTRDTTNYGYTF TGCGCCAGCAGCCTGACCAGGGACACCACTAACTATGGCTACACCTTC
TRBD2 TRBJ2-1 . TRBV6-6 CASSYSGLAGAPGFF TGTGCCAGCAGTTACTCGGGACTAGCGGGAGCCCCAGGGTTCTTC
. TRBJ2-6 once TRBV28 CASSIRCLTQSRANVLTF TGTGCCAGCAGTATTAGGTGTTTGACACAAAGTCGGGCCAACGTCCTGACTTTC
TRBD2 TRBJ2-1 . TRBV27 CASTGTSGRAYNEQFF TGTGCCAGTACCGGGACTAGCGGGAGAGCCTACAATGAGCAGTTCTTC
. TRBJ2-7 many TRBV18 CASSPGLQGGPSEQYF TGTGCCAGCTCACCAGGGTTACAGGGAGGGCCCTCCGAGCAGTACTTC
. TRBJ1-5 . TRBV5-4 CASSFGGPGNQPQHF TGTGCCAGCAGCTTCGGGGGGCCGGGCAATCAGCCCCAGCATTTT
TRBD1 TRBJ1-2 . TRBV2 CASSLSRTGDGYTF TGTGCCAGCAGCCTCAGTAGGACAGGGGACGGCTACACCTTC
. TRBJ2-1 . TRBV15 CATDSPTGSSYNEQFF TGTGCCACTGACTCACCCACAGGGAGCTCCTACAATGAGCAGTTCTTC
TRBD2 TRBJ2-4 . TRBV7-3 CASSLASGADIQYF TGTGCCAGCAGCTTAGCTAGCGGGGCGGACATTCAGTACTTC
. TRBJ2-3 . TRBV2 CASNVDNTDTQYF TGTGCCAGCAACGTTGACAACACAGATACGCAGTATTTT